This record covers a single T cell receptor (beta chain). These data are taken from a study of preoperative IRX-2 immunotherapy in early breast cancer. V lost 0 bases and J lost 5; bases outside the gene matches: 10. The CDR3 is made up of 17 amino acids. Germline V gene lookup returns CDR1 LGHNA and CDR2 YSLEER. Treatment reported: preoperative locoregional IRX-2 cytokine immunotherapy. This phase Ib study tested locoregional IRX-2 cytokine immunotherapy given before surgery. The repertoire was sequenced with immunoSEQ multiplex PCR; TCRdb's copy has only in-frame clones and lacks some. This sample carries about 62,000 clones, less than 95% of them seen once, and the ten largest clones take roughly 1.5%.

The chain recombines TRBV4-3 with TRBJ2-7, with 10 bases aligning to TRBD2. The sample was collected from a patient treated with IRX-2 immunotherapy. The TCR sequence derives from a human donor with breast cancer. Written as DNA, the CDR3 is TGCGCCAGCAGCCAAGATAGGACTAGCGGAGGGAGGGACGAGCAGTACTTC. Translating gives CASSQDRTSGGRDEQYF.